This record looks at one TCR beta chain sequence and its context. Authors' analysis steps: Reference gene primers were amplified, and this amplification served to estimate nucleated cell counts. The protocol was immunoSEQ multiplex PCR, while the TCRdb copy is restricted to in-frame clones and leaves out a portion. V, J and clone size were drawn from that table, and D and trimming were deduced from the DNA. Seen here are 130,000 to 150,000 clones, 80% observed once, and the top ten hold 3.5% to 4%. The entry originates in a study of blood T cell repertoires in COVID-19. Study background: Nucleic acid was either cDNA or gDNA, and it came from T cells, B-cell-depleted T cells, or PBMCs.

This CDR3 region has 16 residues. V and J are TRBV21-1 and TRBJ1-5; the table names TRBD1, a call not compared with the DNA. TRBV21-1 is tagged as a pseudogene. This receptor was obtained from a man aged 70-80 years who had recovered from COVID-19. Sample: peripheral blood. The DNA of the CDR3 is TGTGCCAGCAGCAAAATCTGGACACTTAGCAATCAGCCCCAGCATTTT. Translating gives CASSKIWTLSNQPQHF.